This TCR beta chain came from a study of blood T cell repertoires in COVID-19. At the level of the study: PBMCs, B-cell-depleted T cells, or T cells were the source of the cDNA or gDNA that made up the material.

Source study methods: Amplification of reference gene primers provided the estimated nucleated cell counts. TCRdb keeps only in-frame clones here, not all; method: immunoSEQ multiplex PCR. V and J calls and clone size are those listed in that table; D and trimming were worked out from the DNA. The sample records 81,000 or so clones, around four fifths being singletons. The CDR3 consists of 13 residues. Germline V gene data show CDR1 as LNHNV and CDR2 as YYDKDF (reference sequence). Trimming left V 1 base short and J 8 bases short, with 11 bases between. The rearrangement uses TRBV15 and TRBJ1-2, with a possible D match to TRBD1 (6 bases). This TCR derives from a human donor in a cohort sampled during active COVID-19. The material sequenced was peripheral blood. In DNA, the CDR3 is TGTGCCACCAGCAGAGCTCTGGACAGCGGCTACACCTTC. As protein: CATSRALDSGYTF.